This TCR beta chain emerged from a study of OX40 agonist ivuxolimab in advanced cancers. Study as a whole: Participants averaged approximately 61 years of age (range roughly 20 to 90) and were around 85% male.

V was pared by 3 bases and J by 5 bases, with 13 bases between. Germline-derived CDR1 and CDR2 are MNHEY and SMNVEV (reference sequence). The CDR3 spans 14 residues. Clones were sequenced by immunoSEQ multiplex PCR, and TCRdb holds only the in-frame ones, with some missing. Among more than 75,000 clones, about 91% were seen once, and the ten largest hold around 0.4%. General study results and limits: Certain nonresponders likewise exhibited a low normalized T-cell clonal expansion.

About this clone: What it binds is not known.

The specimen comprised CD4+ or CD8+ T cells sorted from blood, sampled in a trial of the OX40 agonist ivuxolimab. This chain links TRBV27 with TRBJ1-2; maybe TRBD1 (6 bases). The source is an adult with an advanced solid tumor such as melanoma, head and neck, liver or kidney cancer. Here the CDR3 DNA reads TGTGCCAGCAGTTTCCAGGGGCCTTCATATGGCTACACCTTC. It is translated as CASSFQGPSYGYTF.